This T cell receptor (beta chain) was captured by sequencing in a study of regulatory T cells in long-lasting Graves disease. Points from the study as a whole: Those with persistent disease had in common more public clonotypes (about 3,000) than new patients (roughly 1,000).

Regarding time point: newly diagnosed GD, antithyroid drugs for less than 3 months. TCR sequences were obtained from RNA taken from PBMCs. Of note for this clonotype: Its antigen is currently unknown.

CDR3-region Arm-PCR and iRepertoire HTBI primers produced the TCR beta libraries. In TCRdb, the multiplex PCR reads were re-called with MiXCR into one record per CDR3 protein. The sample includes roughly 610,000 distinct CDR3 sequences, 15% to 20% seen only once; the top ten take 15% to 20%. The sample was also reused in another study, on T cells in Graves' hyperthyroidism and ophthalmopathy. That study adds: The patients, who ranged from 18 to 65 in age, presented with newly diagnosed hyperthyroidism lasting under 2 months. Diagnoses were made from clinical symptoms, serum measures (thyroxine and TRAb), thyroid ultrasound and orbital computed tomography. Most clonotypes expanded in the thyroid (above 0.001) were also present in blood.

This specimen consisted of peripheral blood mononuclear cells (PBMCs), obtained at new diagnosis, from a patient treated with antithyroid drugs. The receptor was derived from a woman in her twenties or thirties with Graves disease.

CDR3 protein: CASSLKGGQPQHF. CDR3 nucleotide sequence: TGTGCCAGCAGTTTAAAGGGTGGTCAGCCCCAGCATTTT. The chain combines TRBV12-3 or TRBV12-4 with TRBJ1-5, with D unresolved. The CDR3 consists of 13 residues. The V end lost 2 bases, the J end lost 6 bases, and 8 bases lay between the germline ends.